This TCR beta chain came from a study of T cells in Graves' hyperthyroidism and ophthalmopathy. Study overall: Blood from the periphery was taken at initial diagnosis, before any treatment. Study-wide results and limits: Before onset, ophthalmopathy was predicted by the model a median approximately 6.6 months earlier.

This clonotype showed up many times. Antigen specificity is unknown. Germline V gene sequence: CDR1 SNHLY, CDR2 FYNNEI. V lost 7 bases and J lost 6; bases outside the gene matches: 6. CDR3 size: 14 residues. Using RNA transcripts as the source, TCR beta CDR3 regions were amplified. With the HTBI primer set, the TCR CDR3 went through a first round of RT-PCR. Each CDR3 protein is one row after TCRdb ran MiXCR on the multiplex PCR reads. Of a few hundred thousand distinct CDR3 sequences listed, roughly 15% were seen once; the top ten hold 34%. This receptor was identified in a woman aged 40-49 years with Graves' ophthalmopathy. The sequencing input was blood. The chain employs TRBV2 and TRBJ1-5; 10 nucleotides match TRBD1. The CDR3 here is CASTWDRGSQPQHF. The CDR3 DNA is TGTGCCAGCACCTGGGACAGGGGTAGTCAGCCCCAGCATTTT.